What follows is one T cell receptor (beta chain) and its context. Its antigen is still unknown. No clone much larger than this one lies a single base away; base qualities are absent. The collaborating institutions used their own protocols to collect whole blood in K2EDTA tubes. For TCRbeta analysis, collaborator samples were shipped as frozen whole blood, as isolated PBMCs, or as DNA extracted from either sample type. TCRbeta CDR3 regions were amplified from genomic DNA by means of the immunoSEQ Assay, a bias-controlled multiplex PCR. In the paper's pipeline: The number of nucleated cells in each sample was estimated from the amplification of reference gene primers within the assay. To quantify the absolute abundance of each unique TCRbeta CDR3 rearrangement, sequence reads were collapsed and filtered. Productive Simpson clonality was computed per sample as the square root of Simpson's diversity index over productive rearrangements. TCRdb retrieved this table from immuneACCESS and kept in-frame rearrangements only. Not all clones are present; in checked studies, unresolved V genes account for under half, and no reason is known for the remainder. For V, J and clone size, that table is used; D and trimming come from the DNA. This sample has around 160,000 clones in its table, and 89% of those were observed once. The biggest ten clones account for approximately 3% of the sample.

This sample is part of a study of blood T cell repertoires in COVID-19 (dated by TCRdb to between 2020 and 2021). For the study in its entirety: The collaborator samples originated in the United States, Italy and Spain and spanned the acute and convalescent phases of COVID-19. A de-identified subject ID, COVID-19 status, age in years and sex were almost always included in the sample metadata. Subjects who had been exposed to COVID-19, were actively infected with it, or had recovered from it provided the deeply sampled blood TCRbeta repertoires that made up the dataset. HLA class I and class II types, where available, came from metadata supplied by the sample provider rather than from assay-based typing. The samples were drawn from two sources: the first 160 participants of the ongoing ImmuneRACE study, and 1,000 to 1,500 subjects contributed by 6 global collaborators. The material from the prospective study consisted of cDNA or gDNA derived from T cells, B-cell-depleted T cells, or PBMCs. A freely available public database, intended as a resource for researchers studying the immune response to SARS-CoV-2, is where the repertoires were released.

Study-wide findings and limitations: The quantity of clinical and demographic metadata differed by source and by participant and was supplied without curation.

The receptor was isolated from a man aged 55 to 69 with acute or convalescent COVID-19. The sample taken for sequencing was peripheral blood.

The CDR3: CASSVASDRGRENIQYF. The nucleotide sequence is given as TGTGCCAGCAGCGTAGCCTCAGACAGGGGCCGGGAAAACATTCAGTACTTC. The sequence is built from TRBV9 and TRBJ2-4, with 8 junctional bases fitting TRBD1. The junction shows trimming of 0 bases on V and 5 bases on J, and the gene matches do not reach 10 bases of it. The germline V gene encodes CDR1 SGDLS and CDR2 YYNGEE. The CDR3 runs 17 amino acids, cysteine and phenylalanine included. Only the CDR3 portion is preserved as DNA: 51 bases, with reading frame beginning at the first base.